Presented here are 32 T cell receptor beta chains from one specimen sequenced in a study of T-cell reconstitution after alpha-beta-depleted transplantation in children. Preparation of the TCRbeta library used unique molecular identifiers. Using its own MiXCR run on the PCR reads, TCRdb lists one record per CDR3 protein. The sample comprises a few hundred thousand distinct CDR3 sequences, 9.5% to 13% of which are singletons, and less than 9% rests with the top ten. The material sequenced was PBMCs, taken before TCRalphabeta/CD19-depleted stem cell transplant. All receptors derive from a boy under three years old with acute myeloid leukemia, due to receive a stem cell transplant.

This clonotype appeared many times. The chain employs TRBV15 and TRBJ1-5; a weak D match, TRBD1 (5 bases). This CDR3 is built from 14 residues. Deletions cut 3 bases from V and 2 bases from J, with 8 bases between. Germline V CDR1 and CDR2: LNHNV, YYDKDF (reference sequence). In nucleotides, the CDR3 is TGTGCCACCAGCAGTAGGGGCGGCAATCAGCCCCAGCATTTT. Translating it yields CATSSRGGNQPQHF.

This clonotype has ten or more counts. DNA for the CDR3: TGTGCCAGCAGCTGGACGGCCTTCTCCTACGAGCAGTACTTC. It translates to CASSWTAFSYEQYF. The chain combines TRBV28 with TRBJ2-7; D gene uncertain. V gave up 6 bases and J gave up 0 bases, with 12 bases separating them. The germline V gene has CDR1 MDHEN and CDR2 SYDVKM. This CDR3 comprises 14 residues.

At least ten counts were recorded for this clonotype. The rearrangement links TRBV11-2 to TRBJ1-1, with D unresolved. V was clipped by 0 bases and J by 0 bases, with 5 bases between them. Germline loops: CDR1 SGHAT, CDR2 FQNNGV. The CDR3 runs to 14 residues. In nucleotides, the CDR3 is TGTGCCAGCAGCTTAGATCCGGTGAACACTGAAGCTTTCTTT. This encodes CASSLDPVNTEAFF.

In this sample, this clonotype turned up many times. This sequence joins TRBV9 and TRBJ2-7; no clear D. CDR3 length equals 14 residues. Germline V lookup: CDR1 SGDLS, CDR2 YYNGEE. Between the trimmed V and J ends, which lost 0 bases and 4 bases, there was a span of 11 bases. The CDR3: CASSVEPSSYEQYF. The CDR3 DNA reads TGTGCCAGCAGCGTAGAACCATCGTCTTACGAGCAGTACTTC. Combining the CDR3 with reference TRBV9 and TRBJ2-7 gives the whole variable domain DSGVTQTPKHLITATGQRVTLRCSPRSGDLSVYWYQQSLDQGLQFLIQYYNGEERAKGNILERFSAQQFPDLHSELNLSSLELGDSALYFCASSVEPSSYEQYFGPGTRLTVT.

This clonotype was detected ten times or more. As DNA, the CDR3 is TGTGCCAGCAGCCAAAGGGCTGGGAGCCCCTACGAGCAGTACTTC. Translating it yields CASSQRAGSPYEQYF. V is TRBV7-3 and J is TRBJ2-7; weak D call: TRBD2 (5 bases). CDR1 SGHTA and CDR2 FQGTGA come from the germline V gene. The CDR3 contains 15 residues. Trimming pared 5 bases from V and 2 bases from J, leaving 16 bases between.

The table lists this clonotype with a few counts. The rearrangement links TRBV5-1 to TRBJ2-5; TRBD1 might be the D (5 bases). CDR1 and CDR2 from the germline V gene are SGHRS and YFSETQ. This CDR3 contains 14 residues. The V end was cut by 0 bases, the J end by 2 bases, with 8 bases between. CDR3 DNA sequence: TGCGCCAGCAGCTTGGAACAGGTTCAAGAGACCCAGTACTTC. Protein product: CASSLEQVQETQYF.

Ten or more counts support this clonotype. The CDR3 coding sequence is TGTGCCAGCAGTTTCGGAGTGGGAGCCTACGAGCAGTACTTC. It encodes CASSFGVGAYEQYF. The genes are TRBV12-3 or TRBV12-4 and TRBJ2-7; perhaps TRBD2 as D (5 bases). V was cut by 3 bases and J by 2 bases, with 11 bases left in between. The CDR3 spans 14 residues.

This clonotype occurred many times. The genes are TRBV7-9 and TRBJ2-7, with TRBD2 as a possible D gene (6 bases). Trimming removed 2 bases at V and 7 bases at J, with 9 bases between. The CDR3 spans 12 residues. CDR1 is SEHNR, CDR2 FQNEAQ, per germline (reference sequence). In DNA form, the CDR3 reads TGTGCCAGCAGCTTACTGACTAGGGAGCAGTACTTC. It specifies CASSLLTREQYF.

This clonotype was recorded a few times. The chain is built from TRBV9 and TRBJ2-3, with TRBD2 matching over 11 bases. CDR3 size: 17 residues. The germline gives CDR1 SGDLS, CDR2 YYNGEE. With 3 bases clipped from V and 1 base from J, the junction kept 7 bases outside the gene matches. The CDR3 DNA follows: TGTGCCAGCAGCGAAGGTCTAGCGGGGGGTCGCACAGATACGCAGTATTTT. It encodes CASSEGLAGGRTDTQYF.

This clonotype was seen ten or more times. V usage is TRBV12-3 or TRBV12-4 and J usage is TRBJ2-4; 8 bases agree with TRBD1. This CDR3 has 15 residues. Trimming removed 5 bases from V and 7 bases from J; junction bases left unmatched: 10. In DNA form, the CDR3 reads TGTGCCAGCAGTCCACTCAGGGGGCCGGGGAACATTCAGTACTTC. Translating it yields CASSPLRGPGNIQYF.

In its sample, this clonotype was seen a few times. This chain's CDR3 is CSAIYRDEQYF. The CDR3 region has the DNA TGCAGTGCTATCTACAGGGACGAGCAGTACTTC. J is TRBJ2-7 and V is TRBV20-1; D possibly corresponds to TRBD1 (6 bases). The CDR3 sequence is 11 residues long. Trimming removed 4 bases from V and 5 bases from J, with 9 bases in between. Per germline, CDR1 DFQATT and CDR2 SNEGSKA (reference sequence).

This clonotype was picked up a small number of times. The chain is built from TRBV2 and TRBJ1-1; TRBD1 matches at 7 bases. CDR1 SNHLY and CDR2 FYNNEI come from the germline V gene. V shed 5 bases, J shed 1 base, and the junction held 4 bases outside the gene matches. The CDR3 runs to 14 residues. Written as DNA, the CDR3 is TGTGCCAGCAGTAAAGACAGGGCGAACACTGAAGCTTTCTTT. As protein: CASSKDRANTEAFF.

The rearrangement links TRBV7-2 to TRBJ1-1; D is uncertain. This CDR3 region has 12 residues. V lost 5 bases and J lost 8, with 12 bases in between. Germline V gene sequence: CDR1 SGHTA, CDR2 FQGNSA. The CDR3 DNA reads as TGTGCCAGCAGCAAACAAGTTCTCGAAGCTTTCTTT. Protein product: CASSKQVLEAFF.

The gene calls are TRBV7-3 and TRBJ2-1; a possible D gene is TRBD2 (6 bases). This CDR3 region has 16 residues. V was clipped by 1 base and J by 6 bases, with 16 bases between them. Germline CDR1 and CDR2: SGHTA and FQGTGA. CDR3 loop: CASSLIGAGPANEQFF. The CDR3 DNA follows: TGTGCCAGCAGCTTAATCGGGGCGGGACCGGCCAATGAGCAGTTCTTC.

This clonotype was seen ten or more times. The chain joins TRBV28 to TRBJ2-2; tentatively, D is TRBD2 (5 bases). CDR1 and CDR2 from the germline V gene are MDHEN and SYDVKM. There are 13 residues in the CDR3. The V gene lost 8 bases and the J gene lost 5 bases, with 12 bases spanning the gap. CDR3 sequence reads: CASSIRGTGELFF. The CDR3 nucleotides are TGTGCCAGCTCGATTAGAGGGACCGGGGAGCTGTTTTTT.

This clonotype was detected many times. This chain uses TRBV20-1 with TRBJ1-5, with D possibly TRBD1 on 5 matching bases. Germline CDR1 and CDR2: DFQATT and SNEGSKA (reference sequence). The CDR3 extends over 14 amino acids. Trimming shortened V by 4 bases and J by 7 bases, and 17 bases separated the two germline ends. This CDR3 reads CSAIPKVGVQPQHF. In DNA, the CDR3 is TGCAGTGCTATCCCTAAGGTGGGGGTCCAGCCCCAGCATTTT.

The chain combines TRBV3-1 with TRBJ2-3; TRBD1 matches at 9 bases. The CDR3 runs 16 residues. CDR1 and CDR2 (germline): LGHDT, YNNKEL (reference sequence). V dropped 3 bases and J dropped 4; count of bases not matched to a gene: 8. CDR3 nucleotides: TGTGCCAGCAGCCAGCCCGGGACAGGGAGGCCAGATACGCAGTATTTT. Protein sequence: CASSQPGTGRPDTQYF.

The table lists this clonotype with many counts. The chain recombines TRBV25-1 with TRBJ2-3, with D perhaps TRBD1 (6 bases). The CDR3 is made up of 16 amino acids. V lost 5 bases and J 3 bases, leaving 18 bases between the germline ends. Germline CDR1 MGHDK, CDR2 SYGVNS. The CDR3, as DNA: TGTGCCAGCAGTTCCCGGACAGTCGAGGGTACAGATACGCAGTATTTT. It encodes CASSSRTVEGTDTQYF.

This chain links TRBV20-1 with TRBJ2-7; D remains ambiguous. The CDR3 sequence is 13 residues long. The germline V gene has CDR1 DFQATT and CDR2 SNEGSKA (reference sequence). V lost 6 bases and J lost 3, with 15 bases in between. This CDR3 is CSALGTVYYEQYF. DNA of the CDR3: TGCAGTGCCCTAGGTACAGTATACTACGAGCAGTACTTC.

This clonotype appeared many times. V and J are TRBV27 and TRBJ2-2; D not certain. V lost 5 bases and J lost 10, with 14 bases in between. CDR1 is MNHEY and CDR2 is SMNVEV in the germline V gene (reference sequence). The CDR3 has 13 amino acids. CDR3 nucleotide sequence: TGTGCCAGCAGTGTGACTGGTAATGTGGAGCTGTTTTTT. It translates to CASSVTGNVELFF.

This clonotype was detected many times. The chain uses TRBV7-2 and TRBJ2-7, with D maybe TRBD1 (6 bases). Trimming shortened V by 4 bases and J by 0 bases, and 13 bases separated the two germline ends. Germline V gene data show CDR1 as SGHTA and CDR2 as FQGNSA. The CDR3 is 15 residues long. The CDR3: CASSYFSGHSYEQYF. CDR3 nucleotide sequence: TGTGCCAGCAGCTACTTCTCGGGACACTCCTACGAGCAGTACTTC.

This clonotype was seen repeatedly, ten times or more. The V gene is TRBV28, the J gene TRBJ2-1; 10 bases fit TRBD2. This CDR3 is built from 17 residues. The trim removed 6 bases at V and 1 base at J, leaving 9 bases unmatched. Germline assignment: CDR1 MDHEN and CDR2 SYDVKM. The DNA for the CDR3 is TGTGCCAGCAGCCCATCCTGGACTAGCGGTTCCTACAATGAGCAGTTCTTC. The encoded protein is CASSPSWTSGSYNEQFF.

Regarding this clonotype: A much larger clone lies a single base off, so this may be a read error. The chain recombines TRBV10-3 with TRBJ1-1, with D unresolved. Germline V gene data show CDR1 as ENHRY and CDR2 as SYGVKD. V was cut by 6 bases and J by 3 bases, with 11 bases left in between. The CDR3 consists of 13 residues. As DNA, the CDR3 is TGTGCCATCAGGGACGGAGGTCACACTGAAGCTTTCTTT. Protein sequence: CAIRDGGHTEAFF.

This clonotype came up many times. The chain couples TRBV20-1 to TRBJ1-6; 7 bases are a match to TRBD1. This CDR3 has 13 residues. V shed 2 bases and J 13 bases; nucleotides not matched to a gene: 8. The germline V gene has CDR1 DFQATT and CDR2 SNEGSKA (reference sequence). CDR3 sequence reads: CSARLGTAGPLHF. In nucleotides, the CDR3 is TGCAGTGCTAGACTCGGGACAGCGGGGCCCCTCCACTTT.

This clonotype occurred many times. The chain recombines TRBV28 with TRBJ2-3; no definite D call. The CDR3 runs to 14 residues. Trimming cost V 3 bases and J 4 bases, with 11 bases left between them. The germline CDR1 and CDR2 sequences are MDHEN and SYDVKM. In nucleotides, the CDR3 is TGTGCCAGCAGTTTTCGGTTAGGGCCAGATACGCAGTATTTT. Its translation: CASSFRLGPDTQYF.

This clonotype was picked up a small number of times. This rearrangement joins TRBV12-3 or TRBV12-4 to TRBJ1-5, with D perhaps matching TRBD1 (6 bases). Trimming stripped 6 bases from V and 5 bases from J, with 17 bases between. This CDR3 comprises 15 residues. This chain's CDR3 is CASRPSGGPDQPQHF. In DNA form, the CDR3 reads TGTGCCAGCAGGCCGTCGGGGGGCCCCGATCAGCCCCAGCATTTT.

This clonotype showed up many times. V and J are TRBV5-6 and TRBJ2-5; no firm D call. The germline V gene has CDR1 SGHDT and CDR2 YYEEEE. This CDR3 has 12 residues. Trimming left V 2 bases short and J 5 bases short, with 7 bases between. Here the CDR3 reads CASSFLVETQYF. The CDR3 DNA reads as TGTGCCAGCAGCTTCCTCGTGGAGACCCAGTACTTC.

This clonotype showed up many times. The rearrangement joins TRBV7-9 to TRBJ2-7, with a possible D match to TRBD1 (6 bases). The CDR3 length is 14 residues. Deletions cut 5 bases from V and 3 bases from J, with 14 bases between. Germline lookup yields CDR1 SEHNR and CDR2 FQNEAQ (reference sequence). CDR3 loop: CASSPTGYNYEQYF. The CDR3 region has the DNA TGTGCCAGCAGCCCTACAGGGTATAACTACGAGCAGTACTTC. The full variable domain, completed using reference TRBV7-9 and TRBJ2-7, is DTGVSQNPRHKITKRGQNVTFRCDPISEHNRLYWYRQTLGQGPEFLTYFQNEAQLEKSRLLSDRFSAERPKGSFSTLEIQRTEQGDSAMYLCASSPTGYNYEQYFGPGTRLTVT.

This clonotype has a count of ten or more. The chain's CDR3 is CAIDIRELFF. DNA for the CDR3: TGTGCCATTGACATCCGGGAGCTGTTTTTT. V usage is TRBV21-1 and J usage is TRBJ2-2. TRBV21-1 constitutes a pseudogene. This CDR3 region has 10 residues.

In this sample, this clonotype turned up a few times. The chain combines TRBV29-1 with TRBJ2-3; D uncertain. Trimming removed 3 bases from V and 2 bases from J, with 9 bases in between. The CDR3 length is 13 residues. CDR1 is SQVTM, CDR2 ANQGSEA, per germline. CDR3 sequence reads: CSVDPYITDTQYF. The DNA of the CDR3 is TGCAGCGTTGACCCCTACATCACAGATACGCAGTATTTT.

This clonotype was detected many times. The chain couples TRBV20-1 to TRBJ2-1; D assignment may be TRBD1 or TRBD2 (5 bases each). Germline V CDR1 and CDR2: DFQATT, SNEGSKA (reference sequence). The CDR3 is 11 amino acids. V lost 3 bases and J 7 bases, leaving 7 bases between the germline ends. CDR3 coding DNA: TGCAGTGCTAGGGGACCGAATGAGCAGTTCTTC. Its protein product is CSARGPNEQFF.

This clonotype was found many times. The CDR3 region has the DNA TGTGCCAGCAGTTACCAGGGGATCGGGGAGCTGTTTTTT. Its translation is CASSYQGIGELFF. J is TRBJ2-2 and V is TRBV6-5; possible D gene TRBD1, 6 bases. The CDR3 length is 13 residues. CDR1 and CDR2 from the germline V gene are MNHEY and SVGAGI. Deletions cut 2 bases from V and 7 bases from J, with 8 bases between.